What follows describes a single T cell receptor (beta chain). A read error may be the cause here, since a much bigger clone is one base away. Naive CD8 T cells were sorted as CD8+CD4-CCR7+CD45RA+. This entry comes from a study of molecular identifiers for immune sequencing clone quantification. The CDR3 contains 16 residues. Per germline, CDR1 MNHEY and CDR2 SVGEGT. TCRdb recomputed calls from the PCR reads with MiXCR, one row per CDR3 protein. The sample includes 400,000 to 600,000 distinct CDR3 sequences, around 23% seen only once; the top ten take approximately 0.76%. The J gene is TRBJ1-5, the V gene TRBV6-2 or TRBV6-3, with D hard to call. Sequencing input: naive CD8+ T cells from blood, with Jurkat cell RNA spiked in. Subset reported: FACS-sorted CD8+CD4-CCR7+CD45RA+ naive T cells. This TCR derives from a human donor in good health. Some libraries in this study had Jurkat cell RNA spiked in. The CDR3 bases are TGTGCCAGCAGTTACCCGGGCCGGCCGGGAAATCAGCCCCCGCATTTT. It translates to CASSYPGRPGNQPPHF.